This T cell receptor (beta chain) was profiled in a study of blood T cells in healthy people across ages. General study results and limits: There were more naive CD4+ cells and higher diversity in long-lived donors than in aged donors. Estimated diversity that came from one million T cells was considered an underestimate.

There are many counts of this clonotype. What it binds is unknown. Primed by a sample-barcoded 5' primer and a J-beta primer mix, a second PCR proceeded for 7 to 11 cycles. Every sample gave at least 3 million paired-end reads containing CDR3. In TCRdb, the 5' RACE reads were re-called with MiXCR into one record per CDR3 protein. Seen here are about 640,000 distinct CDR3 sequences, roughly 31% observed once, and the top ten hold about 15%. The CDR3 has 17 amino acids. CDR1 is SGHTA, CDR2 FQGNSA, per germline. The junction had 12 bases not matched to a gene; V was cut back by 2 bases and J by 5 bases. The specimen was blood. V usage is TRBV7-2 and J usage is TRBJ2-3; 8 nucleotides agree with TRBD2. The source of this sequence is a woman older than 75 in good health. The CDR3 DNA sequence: TGTGCCAGCAGCTTATGGAACGGGGGGGGTCAAATAGATACGCAGTATTTT. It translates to CASSLWNGGGQIDTQYF. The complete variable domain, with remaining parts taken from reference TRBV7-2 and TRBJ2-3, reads GAGVSQSPSNKVTEKGKDVELRCDPISGHTALYWYRQSLGQGLEFLIYFQGNSAPDKSGLPSDRFSAERTGGSVSTLTIQRTQQEDSAVYLCASSLWNGGGQIDTQYFGPGTRLTVL.